One and the same sample provided the 14 T cell receptor beta chains below, sequenced in a study of lung T cells in sarcoidosis with Löfgren's syndrome. One entry per CDR3 protein results from TCRdb running MiXCR on the reads. The profile shows 6,500 to 9,500 distinct CDR3 sequences, roughly 20% of them singletons. Sequencing was done on a sample of CD4+ T cells from bronchoalveolar lavage fluid. These receptors came from a human donor with sarcoidosis (Löfgren's syndrome or another form), or a control subject (not recorded which).

In its sample, this clonotype was seen many times. CDR3 residues: CASSPDVNQPQHF. CDR3 nucleotide sequence: TGTGCCAGCAGTCCTGATGTAAATCAGCCCCAGCATTTT. The rearrangement uses TRBV12-3 or TRBV12-4 and TRBJ1-5; D is unclear. Trimming removed 5 bases at V and 4 bases at J, with 9 bases between. The CDR3 sequence is 13 residues long.

V usage is TRBV10-1 and J usage is TRBJ2-7; 10 nucleotides agree with TRBD1. The CDR3 length is 15 residues. Germline V gives CDR1 WNHNN, CDR2 SYGVQD (reference sequence). The J segment lost 0 bases and the V segment lost 6 bases, leaving 5 bases of the junction unmatched. CDR3 bases: TGCGCCAGCAGCCCCAGGACAGGGGGCTCCTACGAGCAGTACTTC. The encoded protein is CASSPRTGGSYEQYF.

Notes on this clonotype: Being one base from a much bigger clone, this may be a read error. The V gene is TRBV2, the J gene TRBJ1-1; D ambiguous. The CDR3 is 14 residues long. Between the trimmed V and J ends, which lost 9 bases and 4 bases, there was a span of 18 bases. Germline V gene lookup returns CDR1 SNHLY and CDR2 FYNNEI. CDR3 loop: CARTREGSATEAFF. CDR3 nucleotides: TGTGCCAGAACAAGGGAGGGTTCGGCCACTGAAGCTTTCTTT.

This clonotype was observed at least ten times. The rearrangement uses TRBV4-2 and TRBJ1-1, with D maybe TRBD1 (6 bases). CDR1 and CDR2 (germline): LGHNA, YNFKEQ. The V and J ends lost 0 bases and 0 bases respectively, with 14 bases between them. The CDR3 consists of 17 residues. CDR3 residues: CASSQDLGGRLNTEAFF. CDR3 nucleotide sequence: TGTGCCAGCAGCCAAGATTTGGGGGGCAGACTGAACACTGAAGCTTTCTTT.

A note on this clonotype: This may come from a read error, since a much larger clone is one base off. This chain links TRBV20-1 with TRBJ1-1; no clear D. The CDR3 runs to 12 residues. The germline CDR1 and CDR2 sequences are DFQATT and SNEGSKA (reference sequence). The CDR3 bases are TGCAGTGCTAGAGTGTGGGCCACTGAATCTTTCTTT. Translation: CSARVWATESFF.

Worth noting for this clonotype: One base away lies a much larger clone, so this may be a sequencing read error. The chain has TRBV27 and TRBJ2-7, with D possibly TRBD2 on 5 matching bases. V was clipped by 4 bases and J by 0 bases, with 16 bases between them. Germline-derived CDR1 and CDR2 are MNHEY and SMNVEV (reference sequence). The CDR3 runs to 16 residues. CDR3 amino acids: CASSSPGRGSSYEQYF. CDR3 coding DNA: TGTGCCAGCAGTTCCCCGGGTAGAGGGTCCTCCTACGAGCAGTACTTC.

As regards this clonotype: A much larger clone differs by one base, so this may be a read error. The V gene is TRBV4-2, the J gene TRBJ2-3; D unclear. The CDR3 spans 12 residues. The germline V gene has CDR1 LGHNA and CDR2 YNFKEQ. The CDR3 protein is CAISQDRTGQYF. The CDR3 nucleotides read TGTGCCATCAGCCAAGATAGGACGGGGCAGTATTTT.

In this sample, this clonotype is medium-sized. The chain is built from TRBV3-1 and TRBJ1-3; D gene ambiguous. Looked up from germline, CDR1 is LGHDT and CDR2 is YNNKEL (reference sequence). This CDR3 is 17 amino acids long. The ends were cut back, 5 bases at V and 0 bases at J, with 17 bases in the middle. CDR3 residues: CASSDTTRTGSGNTIYF. CDR3 coding DNA: TGTGCCAGCAGCGACACGACCCGGACCGGCTCTGGAAACACCATATATTTT.

The V gene is TRBV20-1, the J gene TRBJ1-3; TRBD1 agrees at 8 bases. Germline CDR1 reads DFQATT; CDR2 reads SNEGSKA (reference sequence). With 3 bases clipped from V and 4 bases from J, the junction kept 8 bases outside the gene matches. The CDR3 has 15 residues. CDR3 sequence (DNA): TGCAGTGCTAGCGACGGCAGGACAGGGGGAAACACCATATATTTT. This codes for CSASDGRTGGNTIYF.

As regards this clonotype: A much more abundant neighbour one base away suggests this may be a read error. This rearrangement joins TRBV28 to TRBJ2-1; tentative D call: TRBD2 (5 bases). The CDR3 contains 15 residues. Germline V lookup: CDR1 MDHEN, CDR2 SYDVKM. Between the trimmed V and J ends, which lost 7 bases and 3 bases, there was a span of 16 bases. The DNA of the CDR3 is TGTGCCAGCAAGCGGACGGGCGGGTGCTACAATGAGCAGTTCTTC. Its protein product is CASKRTGGCYNEQFF.

About this clonotype itself: An end of the junction differs from the germline gene, which may be a read error. The chain joins TRBV7-2 to TRBJ1-3, with TRBD1 identical over 8 bases. The CDR3 length is 15 residues. Germline V gives CDR1 SGHTA, CDR2 FQGNSA. The CDR3 sequence: CASGLMGQARSTIYF. As DNA, the CDR3 is TGTGCCAGCGGCTTAATGGGACAGGCACGAAGCACCATATATTTT.

The table lists this clonotype with a few counts. This chain connects TRBV9 to TRBJ2-3; D is perhaps TRBD2 (5 bases). Germline assignment: CDR1 SGDLS and CDR2 YYNGEE. Trimming stripped 2 bases from V and 0 bases from J, with 13 bases between. The CDR3 is 16 amino acids. The DNA for the CDR3 is TGTGCCAGCAGCGTCGGGATGTTGGCCAGCACAGATACGCAGTATTTT. Protein: CASSVGMLASTDTQYF.

This chain connects TRBV2 to TRBJ2-3, with D maybe TRBD2 (5 bases). The CDR3 has 12 amino acids. Deletions cut 6 bases from V and 2 bases from J, with 6 bases between. CDR1 is SNHLY, CDR2 FYNNEI, per germline. The CDR3 DNA reads as TGTGCCAGCAGCGGGGACACAGATACGCAGTATTTT. Translating gives CASSGDTDTQYF.

The rearrangement uses TRBV6-6 and TRBJ2-7; D ambiguous. V was shortened by 6 bases and J by 4 bases, with 16 bases between the two germline ends. The CDR3 is 14 amino acids. CDR1 and CDR2 from the germline V gene are MNHNY and SVGAGI (reference sequence). The CDR3 protein is CASRKGRIEYEQYF. The DNA of the CDR3 is TGTGCCAGCAGGAAGGGCCGAATAGAGTACGAGCAGTACTTC.